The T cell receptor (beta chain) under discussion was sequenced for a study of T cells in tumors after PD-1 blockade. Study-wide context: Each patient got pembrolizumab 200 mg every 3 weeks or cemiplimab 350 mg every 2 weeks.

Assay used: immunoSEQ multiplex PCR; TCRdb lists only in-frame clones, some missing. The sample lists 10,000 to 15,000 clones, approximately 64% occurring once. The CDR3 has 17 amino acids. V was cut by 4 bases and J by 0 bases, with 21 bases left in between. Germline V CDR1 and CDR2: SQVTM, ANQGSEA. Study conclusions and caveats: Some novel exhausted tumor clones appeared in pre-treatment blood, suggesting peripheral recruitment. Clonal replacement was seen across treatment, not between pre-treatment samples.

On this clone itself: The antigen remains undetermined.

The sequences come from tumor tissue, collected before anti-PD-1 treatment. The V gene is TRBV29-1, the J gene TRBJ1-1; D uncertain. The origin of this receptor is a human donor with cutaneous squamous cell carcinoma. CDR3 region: CSVGLLSAEGMNTEAFF. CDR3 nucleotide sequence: TGCAGCGTTGGGTTGTTGAGTGCGGAGGGCATGAACACTGAAGCTTTCTTT. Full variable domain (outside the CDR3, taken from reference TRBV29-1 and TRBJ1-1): SAVISQKPSRDICQRGTSLTIQCQVDSQVTMMFWYRQQPGQSLTLIATANQGSEATYESGFVIDKFPISRPNLTFSTLTVSNMSPEDSSIYLCSVGLLSAEGMNTEAFFGQGTRLTVV.